This TCR beta chain was identified in a study of breast tumors, draining lymph nodes, adjacent tissues (TCRdb year 2016). Regarding the research as a whole: TCR beta repertoires were compared across tumor, adjacent nontumor tissue and axillary lymph nodes obtained from breast cancer patients. The study aimed to assess the relationships and possible T-cell exchange between tumor, surrounding tissue and draining lymph node repertoires in human breast cancer.

The axillary draining lymph nodes of breast cancer patients were the source of the lymph node samples. The germline ends are 20 bases apart after V is trimmed by 2 bases and J by 6 bases. From a lookup of the germline V gene, CDR1 and CDR2 are LGHNT and FRNRAP. Including the terminal cysteine and phenylalanine, the CDR3 comprises 17 residues. Solely the CDR3 DNA is kept, with 51 bases framed from the first base. Reads for this sample came from an Illumina HiSeq 2000. TCR beta chain libraries were generated through multiplex PCR amplification. The amplified TCR beta chain products were analyzed by high-throughput sequencing. TCRdb reworked the public reads: Q25 trimming with fastp, MiXCR clone assembly, productive beta chains retained. Entries are consolidated by CDR3 protein sequence, retaining the most common genes and DNA. This sample has approximately 140,000 distinct CDR3 sequences in its table, and approximately 32% of those were observed once. 2.3% of the sample is in the top ten clones.

This clonotype occurred many times. The antigen this receptor binds is unknown. One base away there is no much larger clone; base qualities are not given. General study outcomes and caveats: Rather than being directly demonstrated, the conclusion that tumor T cells originate in lymph nodes was presented as consistent with a hypothesis. The data were considered consistent with the idea that most tumor T cells come from the lymph node and then expand in tumor tissue. In luminal-like breast cancer, tumor and nontumor tissue repertoires resembled each other significantly more than in basal-like breast cancer. T-cell repertoire diversity in tumors was found to be lower than in lymph nodes but higher than in nontumor tissue, and preferential V and J gene usage was observed.

Input material: axillary lymph node tissue. Rearrangement joined TRBV12-5 to TRBJ2-1; the D gene is perhaps TRBD1, on 6 matching bases. This TCR derives from a female donor with breast cancer. Some clones in this sample may be carry-over from other donors' samples. CDR3 sequence: CASGLTPDRNPTNEQFF. In nucleotides, the sequence is TGTGCTAGTGGTTTGACACCAGACAGGAATCCCACCAATGAGCAGTTCTTC.